The rows below give T cell receptor beta chains drawn from one sample of a study of cytomegalovirus exposure and HLA in healthy donors. Sequenced by immunoSEQ multiplex PCR; TCRdb stores in-frame clones only, minus some. Here the sample spans 110,000 or so clones, approximately 94% being singletons. The sequenced sample was PBMCs. The receptors were sampled from a woman aged 18-29 years in good health and CMV-seronegative. The CDR3 runs from the conserved cysteine through the conserved F or W. The order of the fields is J gene, D gene, CDR3 length, V gene, clone size, CDR3 protein, CDR3 DNA. D genes are given only for firm matches. Clone size is not always given. Where it is, it says once, few, many or a class for expanded clones.

TRBJ1-1	NA	12	TRBV27	NA	CASSWGGAEAFF	TGTGCCAGCAGTTGGGGGGGGGCTGAAGCTTTCTTT
TRBJ2-7	TRBD1	14	TRBV9	once	CASSPHRGTYEQYF	TGTGCCAGCAGCCCCCACAGGGGTACCTACGAGCAGTACTTC
TRBJ1-6	NA	14	TRBV5-4	NA	CASSLQEYNSPLHF	TGTGCCAGCAGTCTACAGGAGTATAATTCACCCCTCCACTTT
TRBJ1-5	NA	14	TRBV25-1	NA	CASSEAGVVQPQHF	TGTGCCAGCAGTGAGGCAGGGGTGGTTCAGCCCCAGCATTTT
TRBJ2-7	TRBD1	16	TRBV15	NA	CATSRDLEGAECEQYF	TGTGCCACCAGCAGAGATCTTGAGGGGGCGGAGTGCGAGCAGTACTTC
TRBJ1-5	TRBD1	14	TRBV6-4	NA	CAYSAGGFNQPQHF	TGTGCCTATTCAGCAGGGGGATTCAATCAGCCCCAGCATTTT
TRBJ2-7	TRBD2	13	TRBV25-1	NA	CASSDGTSEKQYF	TGTGCCAGCAGTGACGGGACTAGCGAAAAGCAGTACTTC
TRBJ2-5	TRBD2	17	TRBV7-3	NA	CASSPSGASGREETQYF	TGTGCCAGCAGCCCTTCTGGGGCTAGCGGGCGAGAAGAGACCCAGTACTTC
TRBJ2-7	NA	14	TRBV21-1	NA	CASSAFHQGHEQYF	TGTGCCAGCAGCGCCTTCCATCAGGGTCACGAGCAGTACTTC
TRBJ2-5	NA	16	TRBV4-1	NA	CASSQVGYGTQETQYF	TGCGCCAGCAGCCAAGTAGGGTATGGGACTCAAGAGACCCAGTACTTC
TRBJ1-6	NA	16	TRBV5-4	NA	CASSARRGVYNSPLHF	TGTGCCAGCAGCGCCCGGAGGGGAGTTTATAATTCACCCCTCCACTTT
TRBJ2-3	NA	16	TRBV5-6	NA	CASSLGWGGVSDTQYF	TGTGCCAGCAGCTTGGGTTGGGGCGGGGTGTCAGATACGCAGTATTTT
TRBJ1-6	NA	14	TRBV2	NA	CASNRLQGSSPLHF	TGTGCCAGCAATCGGCTCCAGGGAAGTTCACCCCTCCACTTT
TRBJ2-7	NA	12	TRBV5-1	NA	CASSITGYEQYF	TGCGCCAGCAGCATCACAGGCTACGAGCAGTACTTC
TRBJ1-1	NA	12	TRBV7-9	NA	CASSLDGTEAFF	TGTGCCAGCAGCTTAGACGGCACTGAAGCTTTCTTT
TRBJ1-1	NA	13	TRBV28	NA	CASSGTMNTEAFF	TGTGCCAGCAGCGGGACAATGAACACTGAAGCTTTCTTT
TRBJ2-3	TRBD2	15	TRBV5-4	NA	CAGTNGGGNTDTQYF	TGTGCCGGGACGAATGGGGGGGGGAACACAGATACGCAGTATTTT
TRBJ2-7	TRBD2	16	TRBV14	NA	CASSQDLLAGYYEQYF	TGTGCCAGCAGCCAAGACCTACTAGCGGGGTACTACGAGCAGTACTTC
TRBJ1-5	TRBD1	18	TRBV10-3	once	CAISEPECDRGQNQPQHF	TGTGCCATCAGTGAGCCAGAATGCGACAGGGGACAAAATCAGCCCCAGCATTTT
TRBJ2-2	NA	16	TRBV4-2	NA	CASSQDWQGISGELFF	TGTGCCAGCAGCCAAGATTGGCAGGGTATCTCCGGGGAGCTGTTTTTT
TRBJ1-2	NA	13	TRBV18	NA	CASSPGRNYGYTF	TGTGCCAGCTCACCAGGGAGGAACTATGGCTACACCTTC
TRBJ2-3	NA	15	TRBV7-3	NA	CASSPEGTSTDTQYF	TGTGCCAGCAGCCCGGAGGGTACTAGCACAGATACGCAGTATTTT
TRBJ2-6	TRBD2	17	TRBV5-1	once	CASSFTPGGAGANVLTF	TGCGCCAGCAGCTTCACCCCGGGGGGAGCAGGGGCCAACGTCCTGACTTTC
TRBJ1-6	NA	13	TRBV11-2	NA	CAQVEFRNSPLHF	TGTGCCCAGGTCGAGTTCCGTAATTCACCCCTCCACTTT
TRBJ1-2	NA	14	TRBV4-3	NA	CASSPQQVNYGYTF	TGCGCCAGCAGCCCTCAACAGGTTAACTATGGCTACACCTTC
TRBJ1-2	TRBD1	17	TRBV29-1	NA	CSVEAPGQGTLGYGYTF	TGCAGCGTTGAAGCACCGGGACAGGGGACGCTAGGCTATGGCTACACCTTC
TRBJ2-4	NA	15	TRBV27	NA	CASTLTWQDKNIQYF	TGTGCCAGCACCCTCACCTGGCAGGACAAAAACATTCAGTACTTC
TRBJ2-7	TRBD1	14	TRBV7-2	NA	CASSLDGQGYEQYF	TGTGCCAGCAGCTTAGACGGACAGGGCTACGAGCAGTACTTC
TRBJ1-3	NA	13	TRBV9	NA	CASSGTGGNTIYF	TGTGCCAGCAGCGGCACAGGTGGAAACACCATATATTTT
TRBJ1-5	NA	14	TRBV11-3	NA	CASGSGPFNQPQHF	TGTGCCAGCGGCAGCGGCCCTTTCAATCAGCCCCAGCATTTT
TRBJ1-6	TRBD1	15	TRBV4-2	NA	CASSQGTGNNSPLHF	TGTGCCAGCAGCCAAGGGACAGGGAATAATTCACCCCTCCACTTT
TRBJ1-3	NA	14	TRBV14	NA	CASSQFTGGNTIYF	TGTGCCAGCAGCCAATTTACGGGGGGAAACACCATATATTTT
TRBJ1-1	NA	17	TRBV7-2	NA	CASSQGGAGAMNTEAFF	TGTGCCAGCAGCCAGGGAGGGGCCGGGGCTATGAACACTGAAGCTTTCTTT
TRBJ2-3	NA	17	TRBV4-1	NA	CASSQTTVDRGHDTQYF	TGCGCCAGCAGCCAAACCACGGTGGACCGAGGACACGATACGCAGTATTTT
TRBJ2-1	NA	14	TRBV27	once	CASSLGGPYNEQFF	TGTGCCAGCAGTTTAGGTGGCCCCTACAATGAGCAGTTCTTC
TRBJ2-7	TRBD1	14	TRBV6-1	NA	CASSEGDRVDEQYF	TGTGCCAGCAGTGAAGGGGACAGGGTAGACGAGCAGTACTTC
TRBJ2-7	TRBD2	15	TRBV27	once	CASSKHPSGGNEQYF	TGTGCCAGCAGTAAACATCCTAGCGGGGGGAACGAGCAGTACTTC
TRBJ2-7	NA	13	TRBV9	NA	CASSVATTSEQYF	TGTGCCAGCAGCGTAGCTACGACATCCGAGCAGTACTTC
TRBJ1-6	NA	13	TRBV4-2	NA	CASSRDGDSPLHF	TGTGCCAGCAGCCGAGACGGAGATTCACCCCTCCACTTT
TRBJ2-7	TRBD1	16	TRBV28	NA	CASSLYPGQGSYEQYF	TGTGCCAGCAGTTTATACCCGGGACAGGGCTCCTACGAGCAGTACTTC
TRBJ1-3	NA	11	TRBV29-1	NA	CSVAAGNTIYF	TGCAGCGTTGCCGCTGGAAACACCATATATTTT
TRBJ1-1	NA	13	TRBV28	NA	CASSHSGDLEAFF	TGTGCCAGCAGCCATTCGGGGGACCTTGAAGCTTTCTTT
TRBJ2-3	TRBD2	17	TRBV4-2	once	CASSQEQLAGGTDTQYF	TGTGCCAGCAGCCAAGAGCAACTAGCGGGGGGCACAGATACGCAGTATTTT
TRBJ1-4	NA	15	TRBV9	once	CASNERGLVNEKLFF	TGTGCCAGCAACGAAAGGGGGTTGGTTAATGAAAAACTGTTTTTT
TRBJ1-1	NA	14	TRBV2	NA	CASSGWGGNTEAFF	TGTGCCAGCAGTGGATGGGGAGGGAACACTGAAGCTTTCTTT
TRBJ2-1	TRBD1	19	TRBV4-1	NA	CASSQVVDRGLTGGNEQFF	TGCGCCAGCAGCCAAGTAGTTGACAGGGGGCTAACGGGGGGGAATGAGCAGTTCTTC
TRBJ2-1	NA	13	TRBV6-6	once	CASSYSGWDEQFF	TGTGCCAGCAGTTACTCGGGCTGGGATGAGCAGTTCTTC
TRBJ1-4	NA	16	TRBV6-5	NA	CASSYSLTATNEKLFF	TGTGCCAGCAGTTACTCTTTGACAGCAACTAATGAAAAACTGTTTTTT